This note documents a single T cell receptor (beta chain) sequence. Its matching antigen is unknown. A much more abundant neighbour one base away suggests this may be a read error. The data derive from a study of T cells and Merkel cell carcinoma outcomes. The study's findings and limits: Merkel cell carcinoma outcomes were reportedly predicted by repertoire and T-cell density.

The CDR3 length is 15 residues. The germline V gene has CDR1 SNHLY and CDR2 FYNNEI. TCRdb's copy holds only in-frame clones and misses some; the assay was immunoSEQ multiplex PCR. The table includes under 25,000 clones, almost 85% detected once. The material sequenced was tumor tissue from Merkel cell carcinoma. This TCR was recovered from a human donor with Merkel cell carcinoma. The V gene is TRBV2, the J gene TRBJ2-5; D tentatively reads TRBD1 or TRBD2 (5 bases each). CDR3 in DNA: TGTGTCAGCAGCCAAGGACTGAGGGGCCAAGAGACCCAGTACTTC. Translation: CVSSQGLRGQETQYF. Drawing the rest from reference TRBV2 and TRBJ2-5, the complete variable domain is EPEVTQTPSHQVTQMGQEVILRCVPISNHLYFYWYRQILGQKVEFLVSFYNNEISEKSEIFDDQFSVERPDGSNFTLKIRSTKLEDSAMYFCVSSQGLRGQETQYFGPGTRLLVL.